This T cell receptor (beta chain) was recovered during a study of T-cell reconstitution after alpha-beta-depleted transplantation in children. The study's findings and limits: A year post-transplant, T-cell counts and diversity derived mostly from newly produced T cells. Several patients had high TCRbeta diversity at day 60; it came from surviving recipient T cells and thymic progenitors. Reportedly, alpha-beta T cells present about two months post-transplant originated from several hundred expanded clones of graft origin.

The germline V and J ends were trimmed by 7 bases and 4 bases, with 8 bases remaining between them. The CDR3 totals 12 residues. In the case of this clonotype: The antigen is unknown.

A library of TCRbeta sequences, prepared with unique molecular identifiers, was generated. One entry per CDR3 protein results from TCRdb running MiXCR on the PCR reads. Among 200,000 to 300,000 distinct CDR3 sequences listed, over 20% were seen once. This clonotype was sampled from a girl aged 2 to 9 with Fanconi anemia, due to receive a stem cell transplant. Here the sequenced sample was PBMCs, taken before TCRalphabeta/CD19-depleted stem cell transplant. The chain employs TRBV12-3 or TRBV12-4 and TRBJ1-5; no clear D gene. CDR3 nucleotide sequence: TGTGCCAGCACCCTGAGTAATCAGCCCCAGCATTTT. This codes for CASTLSNQPQHF.